The TCR beta chain under discussion was sequenced for a study of response to subunit inactivated influenza vaccine. The germline V and J ends were trimmed by 3 bases and 4 bases, with 13 bases remaining between them. The CDR3 runs 15 residues. This clonotype was counted at least ten times. Using its own MiXCR run on the RT-PCR reads, TCRdb lists one record per CDR3 protein. This sample has around 530,000 distinct CDR3 sequences, with about 15% found just once. Sample: CD4+ T cells sorted from PBMCs, taken 23 to 25 months after vaccination. The genes are TRBV12-3 or TRBV12-4 and TRBJ1-3; D not certain. The source of this sequence is a man aged 50 to 75 who received an inactivated influenza vaccine. CDR3 region: CASSFSSDYGNTIYF. The CDR3 DNA reads as TGTGCCAGCAGTTTTTCCTCGGATTACGGAAACACCATATATTTT.